Each of the 11 T cell receptor beta chains below was sequenced from the same sample in a study of human T cells and chemical hapten exposure. As for time point: pre-sensitization, week 0. Treatment given: therapeutic diphenylcyclopropenone sensitization with weekly scalp DPC. TCRdb passed the RACE reads through MiXCR, listing each CDR3 protein once. Here the sample spans about 270,000 distinct CDR3 sequences, 7.5% to 8% being singletons. The input for sequencing was whole blood, taken in connection with sensitization to the hapten diphenylcyclopropenone (DPC). The receptors come from a man between 18 and 35 years old with alopecia areata. Some clones in this sample may be carry-over from other donors' samples.

This clonotype was counted only a few times. The chain uses TRBV29-1 and TRBJ2-2, with TRBD1 as a possible D gene (7 bases). The CDR3 sequence is 14 residues long. Trimming removed 6 bases at V and 4 bases at J, with 15 bases between. Germline lookup yields CDR1 SQVTM and CDR2 ANQGSEA. The CDR3 protein is CSVSGGIGTGELFF. The CDR3 region has the DNA TGCAGCGTCTCAGGGGGGATAGGCACCGGGGAGCTGTTTTTT.

This chain uses TRBV3-1 with TRBJ1-2, with D uncertain. The germline V gene has CDR1 LGHDT and CDR2 YNNKEL (reference sequence). The ends were cut back, 0 bases at V and 6 bases at J, with 8 bases in the middle. CDR3 length: 13 residues. The CDR3: CASSQEMENGYTF. Here the CDR3 DNA reads TGTGCCAGCAGCCAAGAGATGGAAAATGGCTACACCTTC.

This clonotype appeared a few times. The CDR3 loop is CASTGRTGTNYGYTF. Here the CDR3 DNA reads TGTGCCAGCACTGGCCGGACAGGGACTAACTATGGCTACACCTTC. The V and J genes are TRBV7-9 and TRBJ1-2; 8 bases are a match to TRBD1. This CDR3 comprises 15 residues. Germline lookup yields CDR1 SEHNR and CDR2 FQNEAQ (reference sequence). V dropped 7 bases and J dropped 0; count of bases not matched to a gene: 7.

This clonotype was detected a few times. The V call is TRBV7-9, the J call TRBJ2-2, with a tentative D call TRBD1 (5 bases). The CDR3 runs 15 residues. Trimming took 0 bases from V and 4 from J, leaving 9 bases between them. Germline CDR1 is SEHNR and CDR2 is FQNEAQ (reference sequence). CDR3 in amino acids: CASSLAQGSTGELFF. DNA of the CDR3: TGTGCCAGCAGCTTAGCCCAGGGATCCACCGGGGAGCTGTTTTTT.

In its sample, this clonotype was seen a few times. The chain joins TRBV5-1 to TRBJ2-1, with D unclear. CDR3 size: 15 residues. Trimming stripped 1 base from V and 2 bases from J, with 10 bases between. CDR1 and CDR2 (germline): SGHRS, YFSETQ. CDR3 coding DNA: TGCGCCAGCAGCTTGCGGTCTGCGGCCTACAATGAGCAGTTCTTC. Its translation is CASSLRSAAYNEQFF.

This clonotype was seen repeatedly, ten times or more. The chain links TRBV20-1 to TRBJ2-7, with TRBD1 matching over 7 bases. After removal of 5 bases from V and 3 bases from J, the junction contained 7 bases not matched to a gene. The CDR3 covers 13 residues. The germline gives CDR1 DFQATT, CDR2 SNEGSKA (reference sequence). CDR3 bases: TGCAGTGCTGACGATGACAGGGTCTACGAGCAGTACTTC. Translated, it gives CSADDDRVYEQYF.

This chain joins TRBV29-1 and TRBJ2-3; tentatively, D is TRBD2 (5 bases). Germline CDR1 SQVTM, CDR2 ANQGSEA. Trimming took off 4 bases at V and 4 bases at J, with 9 bases between the two ends. The CDR3 covers 12 residues. The CDR3 sequence is CSVGTSSDTQYF. CDR3 in DNA: TGCAGCGTTGGAACTAGTTCAGATACGCAGTATTTT.

V and J are TRBV7-9 and TRBJ1-2, with 12 bases identical to TRBD1. J was trimmed by 3 bases and V by 2 bases; bases with no gene match: 16. The germline CDR1 and CDR2 sequences are SEHNR and FQNEAQ (reference sequence). There are 20 residues in the CDR3. CDR3 nucleotide sequence: TGTGCCAGCAGCTTATTTTCTTTGAGGGACAGGGGGCGATCTGACTATGGCTACACCTTC. Protein product: CASSLFSLRDRGRSDYGYTF.

The chain has TRBV10-3 and TRBJ1-2; no reliable D call. V lost 0 bases to trimming and J lost 2 bases, with 10 bases between them. Per the germline V gene, CDR1 is ENHRY and CDR2 is SYGVKD. The CDR3 is made up of 15 amino acids. The DNA for the CDR3 is TGTGCCATCAGTGAGTCGGGAGGGCGGAACTATGGCTACACCTTC. It yields the protein CAISESGGRNYGYTF.

This clonotype was recorded a few times. The rearrangement links TRBV6-6 to TRBJ2-1; D possibly corresponds to TRBD1 (6 bases). This CDR3 contains 12 residues. Germline loops: CDR1 MNHNY, CDR2 SVGAGI (reference sequence). Trimming left V 7 bases short and J 6 bases short, with 10 bases between. CDR3 sequence: CASTEGGNEQFF. The CDR3 coding sequence is TGTGCCAGCACTGAAGGGGGCAATGAGCAGTTCTTC.

In its sample, this clonotype was seen many times. The chain combines TRBV28 with TRBJ2-3, with TRBD2 matching 13 bases. J was trimmed by 2 bases and V by 4 bases; bases with no gene match: 3. Germline CDR1 reads MDHEN; CDR2 reads SYDVKM. CDR3 length equals 16 residues. The CDR3 DNA reads as TGTGCCAGCAGTTCGGGACTAGCGGGGTACACAGATACGCAGTATTTT. As protein: CASSSGLAGYTDTQYF.